The 20 T cell receptor beta chains reported below all come from one sample, sequenced in a study of cytomegalovirus exposure and HLA in healthy donors. A multiplex PCR was run with 60 Vbeta primers and 13 Jbeta primers. Sequenced by immunoSEQ multiplex PCR; TCRdb stores in-frame clones only, minus some. The sample has about 160,000 clones, 70% to 85% seen once. Sequencing was carried out using PBMCs. The receptors were gathered from a man aged 45-65 years in good health and CMV-seropositive.

The V and J genes are TRBV6-1 and TRBJ2-2, with 7 bases aligning to TRBD2. From germline, CDR1 is MNHNS and CDR2 SASEGT. This CDR3 is 15 amino acids long. The trim removed 5 bases at V and 7 bases at J, leaving 10 bases unmatched. CDR3: CASSPRLAVSGELFF. CDR3 bases: TGTGCCAGCAGTCCCCGACTAGCAGTGAGCGGGGAGCTGTTTTTT.

The chain carries TRBV7-2 and TRBJ1-6, with D uncertain. With 4 bases removed from V and 7 bases from J, the gap between germline ends came to 8 bases. This CDR3 region has 13 residues. CDR1 is SGHTA, CDR2 FQGNSA, per germline. The CDR3 spells CASSSQENSPLHF. The CDR3 region has the DNA TGTGCCAGCAGCTCCCAAGAGAATTCACCCCTCCACTTT.

The rearrangement joins TRBV4-3 to TRBJ1-4; TRBD1 matches 8 bases. This CDR3 comprises 16 residues. Trimming took 0 bases from V and 7 from J; bases not matched to a gene: 7. Germline values: CDR1 LGHNA, CDR2 YSLEER. CDR3 loop: CASSQDSPGGAEKLFF. As DNA, the CDR3 is TGCGCCAGCAGCCAAGATTCGCCAGGGGGCGCTGAAAAACTGTTTTTT.

The chain recombines TRBV7-9 with TRBJ1-1; TRBD1 might be the D (6 bases). The CDR3 is made up of 15 amino acids. CDR1 SEHNR and CDR2 FQNEAQ come from the germline V gene (reference sequence). Trimming left V 1 base short and J 0 bases short, with 9 bases between. CDR3: CASSLGPGVNTEAFF. The CDR3 DNA is TGTGCCAGCAGCTTAGGACCAGGGGTGAACACTGAAGCTTTCTTT. Using reference TRBV7-9 and TRBJ1-1 for the parts outside the CDR3, the full variable domain is DTGVSQNPRHKITKRGQNVTFRCDPISEHNRLYWYRQTLGQGPEFLTYFQNEAQLEKSRLLSDRFSAERPKGSFSTLEIQRTEQGDSAMYLCASSLGPGVNTEAFFGQGTRLTVV.

The V call is TRBV19, the J call TRBJ1-4, with a possible D match to TRBD1 (6 bases). The CDR3 loop spans 14 amino acids. Trimming took 9 bases from V and 4 from J, leaving 15 bases between them. Germline values: CDR1 LNHDA, CDR2 SQIVND (reference sequence). The CDR3 region is CASSIGQYNEKLFF. CDR3 nucleotides: TGTGCCAGCTCGATTGGACAGTATAATGAAAAACTGTTTTTT.

The V call is TRBV11-2, the J call TRBJ2-7; unclear D gene. The CDR3 runs to 16 residues. With 4 bases removed from V and 3 bases from J, the gap between germline ends came to 19 bases. The germline V gene has CDR1 SGHAT and CDR2 FQNNGV. The CDR3 is CASSSPSLLTIYEQYF. In DNA, the CDR3 is TGTGCCAGCAGCTCACCCTCACTGCTTACTATCTACGAGCAGTACTTC. Looking up the rest from reference TRBV11-2 and TRBJ2-7 gives the full variable domain: EAGVAQSPRYKIIEKRQSVAFWCNPISGHATLYWYQQILGQGPKLLIQFQNNGVVDDSQLPKDRFSAERLKGVDSTLKIQPAKLEDSAVYLCASSSPSLLTIYEQYFGPGTRLTVT.

J is TRBJ1-2 and V is TRBV6-5; 9 nucleotides match TRBD1. The CDR3 is 13 residues long. V lost 6 bases to trimming and J lost 7 bases; unmatched junction nucleotides: 6. Germline CDR1 MNHEY, CDR2 SVGAGI. The CDR3 spells CASRTGGASGYTF. The DNA for the CDR3 is TGTGCCAGCAGAACAGGGGGCGCAAGTGGCTACACCTTC.

The chain has TRBV10-3 and TRBJ2-7, with 10 positions matching TRBD1. The CDR3 is 14 amino acids. CDR1 and CDR2 from the germline V gene are ENHRY and SYGVKD. V lost 4 bases and J lost 1; bases outside the gene matches: 1. Written as DNA, the CDR3 is TGTGCCATCAGTGGGACAGGGGGATCCTACGAGCAGTACTTC. It translates to CAISGTGGSYEQYF.

The chain joins TRBV5-1 to TRBJ2-5, with D perhaps TRBD2 (6 bases). CDR3 length equals 15 residues. V was shortened by 0 bases and J by 5 bases, with 14 bases between the two germline ends. From germline, CDR1 is SGHRS and CDR2 YFSETQ. CDR3: CASSLAGGLGETQYF. As DNA, the CDR3 is TGCGCCAGCAGCTTGGCCGGAGGGCTTGGGGAGACCCAGTACTTC.

CDR3 in DNA: TGTGCCAGCAGTCGACAGGGGGACATCACTGAAGCTTTCTTT. This sequence encodes CASSRQGDITEAFF. This chain connects TRBV14 to TRBJ1-1; 9 nucleotides line up with TRBD1. Germline V gene sequence: CDR1 SGHDN, CDR2 FVKESK. This CDR3 has 14 amino acids. With V trimmed by 6 bases and J by 4 bases, 6 bases remained unmatched.

The V and J genes are TRBV25-1 and TRBJ1-2; tentative D call: TRBD1 (5 bases). V gave up 5 bases and J gave up 2 bases, with 15 bases separating them. The V gene's germline CDR1 is MGHDK and CDR2 SYGVNS. The CDR3 length is 15 residues. CDR3 sequence (DNA): TGTGCCAGCAGTCAAGGGGTCGAGACAAACTATGGCTACACCTTC. It encodes CASSQGVETNYGYTF.

The chain has TRBV5-1 and TRBJ2-7; D might be TRBD1 (5 bases). The CDR3 runs to 13 residues. CDR1 is SGHRS and CDR2 is YFSETQ in the germline V gene. The ends were cut back, 4 bases at V and 3 bases at J, with 11 bases in the middle. The CDR3 nucleotides read TGCGCCAGCAGCCCAAGCCAGGGCTACGAGCAGTACTTC. Protein sequence: CASSPSQGYEQYF.

V and J are TRBV19 and TRBJ1-5; D is perhaps TRBD1 (6 bases). V was shortened by 1 base and J by 4 bases, with 17 bases between the two germline ends. The CDR3 has 17 amino acids. Germline CDR1 reads LNHDA; CDR2 reads SQIVND (reference sequence). CDR3 sequence reads: CASSIVRGGEGNQPQHF. For the CDR3, the DNA is TGTGCCAGTAGTATAGTTAGGGGGGGGGAAGGGAATCAGCCCCAGCATTTT. The full variable domain, in which reference TRBV19 and TRBJ1-5 provide the parts outside the CDR3, is DGGITQSPKYLFRKEGQNVTLSCEQNLNHDAMYWYRQDPGQGLRLIYYSQIVNDFQKGDIAEGYSVSREKKESFPLTVTSAQKNPTAFYLCASSIVRGGEGNQPQHFGDGTRLSIL.

The chain joins TRBV5-1 to TRBJ2-7, with a possible D match to TRBD2 (6 bases). Per germline, CDR1 SGHRS and CDR2 YFSETQ. The CDR3 covers 15 residues. The V end was cut by 4 bases, the J end by 5 bases, with 19 bases between. The CDR3 protein is CASSRTKRVIDEQYF. The DNA of the CDR3 is TGCGCCAGCAGCCGGACTAAACGGGTGATCGACGAGCAGTACTTC.

The genes are TRBV6-4 and TRBJ2-1; a weak D match, TRBD2 (7 bases). From germline, CDR1 is MRHNA and CDR2 SNTAGT. V lost 3 bases and J lost 7, with 13 bases in between. This CDR3 is 14 amino acids long. The CDR3 nucleotides are TGTGCCAGCAGTGAGGGGGGGCTGGGGAATGAGCAGTTCTTC. It codes for CASSEGGLGNEQFF.

This clone was counted a few times. CDR3 nucleotides: TGTGCCAGCAGTGACGCCCCAGGGGGCAGGACTGAAGCTTTCTTT. Translating gives CASSDAPGGRTEAFF. V and J are TRBV6-4 and TRBJ1-1, with 8 bases that match TRBD1. V gave up 2 bases and J gave up 5 bases; unmatched junction bases: 7. The CDR3 has 15 residues. CDR1 and CDR2 from the germline V gene are MRHNA and SNTAGT.

This clone has just a few counts. The chain uses TRBV20-1 and TRBJ1-1; D unresolved. Trimming pared 6 bases from V and 8 bases from J, leaving 13 bases between. The CDR3 extends over 11 amino acids. Germline CDR1 is DFQATT and CDR2 is SNEGSKA (reference sequence). The DNA for the CDR3 is TGCAGTGCCGTCGAGAGGGCCGAAGCTTTCTTT. Translated, it gives CSAVERAEAFF.

In regard to this clone: Other nucleotide sequences in the sample specify the same CDR3. The chain couples TRBV7-3 to TRBJ1-1; unclear D gene. This CDR3 has 13 residues. Per the germline V gene, CDR1 is SGHTA and CDR2 is FQGTGA. The V end lost 5 bases, the J end lost 1 base, and 8 bases lay between the germline ends. CDR3 nucleotide sequence: TGTGCCAGCAGCCCAGGTTCGAACACTGAAGCTTTCTTT. Its protein is CASSPGSNTEAFF.

This chain links TRBV10-3 with TRBJ1-1, with D possibly TRBD1 on 6 matching bases. The V gene's germline CDR1 is ENHRY and CDR2 SYGVKD. The CDR3 contains 13 residues. The V and J ends lost 8 bases and 3 bases respectively, with 13 bases between them. CDR3 region: CAIFRDTYTEAFF. CDR3 nucleotide sequence: TGTGCCATCTTCCGGGACACCTACACTGAAGCTTTCTTT.

This clone showed up just a few times. V usage is TRBV4-1 and J usage is TRBJ1-1; no clear D. V was shortened by 2 bases and J by 1 base, with 5 bases between the two germline ends. Looked up from germline, CDR1 is MGHRA and CDR2 is YSYEKL. This CDR3 has 13 amino acids. The CDR3 sequence is CASSQMRNTEAFF. As DNA, the CDR3 is TGCGCCAGCAGCCAAATGAGGAACACTGAAGCTTTCTTT.